Below, 10 T cell receptor beta chains from the same sample are listed, as sequenced in a study of blood T cell repertoires in COVID-19. The protocol was immunoSEQ multiplex PCR, while the TCRdb copy is restricted to in-frame clones and leaves out a portion. The table includes some 280,000 clones, roughly 89% detected once. Sequencing was carried out using peripheral blood. The receptors here all came from a woman aged 25-40 years with active or convalescent COVID-19.

The J gene is TRBJ2-7, the V gene TRBV7-2; a possible D gene is TRBD2 (5 bases). V was pared by 4 bases and J by 5 bases, with 12 bases between. The germline gives CDR1 SGHTA, CDR2 FQGNSA. CDR3 length: 13 amino acids. CDR3: CASSSEISDEQYF. The CDR3 DNA sequence: TGTGCCAGCAGCTCAGAGATTAGCGACGAGCAGTACTTC.

V usage is TRBV19 and J usage is TRBJ1-2; D is undetermined. V lost 5 bases, J lost 6 bases, and 19 bases lay in between. Per germline, CDR1 LNHDA and CDR2 SQIVND (reference sequence). The CDR3 is made up of 15 amino acids. The CDR3 spells CASSEGPDRGDGYTF. The CDR3 DNA is TGTGCCAGTAGTGAAGGTCCGGACCGGGGAGATGGCTACACCTTC.

CDR3 protein: CASSLDEGAYGYTF. In DNA form, the CDR3 reads TGTGCCAGCAGCTTGGATGAGGGGGCCTATGGCTACACCTTC. V usage is TRBV5-4 and J usage is TRBJ1-2, with 7 bases that match TRBD1. CDR1 and CDR2 (germline): SGHNT, YYREEE (reference sequence). The CDR3 spans 14 residues. Trimming at V came to 0 bases and at J to 4 bases, leaving 3 bases not matched to a gene.

The chain carries TRBV11-2 and TRBJ2-2; a possible D gene is TRBD1 (6 bases). From germline, CDR1 is SGHAT and CDR2 FQNNGV. This CDR3 is 15 amino acids long. V lost 5 bases to trimming and J lost 2 bases, with 12 bases between them. CDR3 DNA sequence: TGTGCCAGCAGCGAGGACAGCTTAAACACCGGGGAGCTGTTTTTT. It translates to CASSEDSLNTGELFF.

In its sample, this clone was seen many times. Written as DNA, the CDR3 is TGTGCCAGCAGTTTGGAGGGATCCTACGAGCAGTACTTC. Translation: CASSLEGSYEQYF. The V call is TRBV28, the J call TRBJ2-7; D might be TRBD2 (6 bases). CDR3 size: 13 residues. Trimming shortened V by 3 bases and J by 1 base, and 7 bases separated the two germline ends. Looked up from germline, CDR1 is MDHEN and CDR2 is SYDVKM. The variable domain in full, completed from reference TRBV28 and TRBJ2-7, reads DVKVTQSSRYLVKRTGEKVFLECVQDMDHENMFWYRQDPGLGLRLIYFSYDVKMKEKGDIPEGYSVSREKKERFSLILESASTNQTSMYLCASSLEGSYEQYFGPGTRLTVT.

The chain employs TRBV6-1 and TRBJ1-2; maybe TRBD1 (5 bases). This CDR3 region has 13 residues. The V gene lost 3 bases and the J gene lost 4 bases, with 9 bases spanning the gap. The V gene's germline CDR1 is MNHNS and CDR2 SASEGT. The DNA for the CDR3 is TGTGCCAGCAGTGAGGCGGGGCTCTATGGCTACACCTTC. Translating it yields CASSEAGLYGYTF.

The chain links TRBV21-1 to TRBJ1-6; the table names TRBD1, a call not compared with the DNA. TRBV21-1 is a pseudogene. The CDR3 runs 14 residues. CDR3 residues: CASRSGQGNSPLHF. The CDR3 nucleotides read TGTGCCAGCAGATCGGGACAGGGTAACTCACCCCTCCACTTT.

V usage is TRBV6-5 and J usage is TRBJ1-3; 8 bases line up with TRBD1. The V gene end was trimmed by 7 bases and the J gene end by 2 bases; junction bases not matched to a gene: 1. Germline V lookup: CDR1 MNHEY, CDR2 SVGAGI. The CDR3 sequence is 13 residues long. CDR3 nucleotides: TGTGCCAGCAAGACAGGGGCTGGAAACACCATATATTTT. Translated: CASKTGAGNTIYF.

This chain joins TRBV6-2 or TRBV6-3 and TRBJ2-2; the match to TRBD1 covers 10 bases. Germline values: CDR1 MNHEY, CDR2 SVGEGT. J lost 3 bases, V lost 4 bases, and 5 bases had no gene match. This CDR3 is built from 16 residues. Here the CDR3 reads CASSSPGQGHTGELFF. CDR3 nucleotides: TGTGCCAGCAGTTCACCGGGACAGGGGCACACCGGGGAGCTGTTTTTT.

This CDR3 is CASSSLGKTARYGYTF. DNA of the CDR3: TGTGCCAGCAGTTCATTGGGGAAGACAGCCAGATATGGCTACACCTTC. This chain joins TRBV6-5 and TRBJ1-2; a possible D gene is TRBD1 (5 bases). Trimming removed 4 bases at V and 5 bases at J, with 20 bases between. Germline V gene sequence: CDR1 MNHEY, CDR2 SVGAGI. The length of the CDR3 is 16 residues.